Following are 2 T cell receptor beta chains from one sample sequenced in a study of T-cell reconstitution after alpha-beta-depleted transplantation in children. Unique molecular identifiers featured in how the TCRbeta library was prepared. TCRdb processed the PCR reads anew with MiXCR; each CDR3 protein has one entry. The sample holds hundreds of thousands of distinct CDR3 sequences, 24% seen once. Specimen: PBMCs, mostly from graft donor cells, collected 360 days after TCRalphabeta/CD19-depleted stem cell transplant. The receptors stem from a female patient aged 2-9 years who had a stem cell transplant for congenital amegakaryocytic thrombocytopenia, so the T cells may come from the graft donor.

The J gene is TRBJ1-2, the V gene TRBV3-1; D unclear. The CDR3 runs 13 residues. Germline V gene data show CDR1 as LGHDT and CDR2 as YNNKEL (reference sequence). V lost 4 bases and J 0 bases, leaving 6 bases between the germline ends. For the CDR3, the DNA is TGTGCCAGCAGCCCGGATACTAACTATGGCTACACCTTC. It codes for CASSPDTNYGYTF.

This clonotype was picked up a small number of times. CDR3 protein: CSGTDSDQPQHF. The CDR3 DNA follows: TGCAGCGGGACCGATTCGGATCAGCCCCAGCATTTT. The gene calls are TRBV20-1 and TRBJ1-5; D perhaps matches TRBD1 (5 bases). This CDR3 region has 12 residues. Per the germline V gene, CDR1 is DFQATT and CDR2 is SNEGSKA (reference sequence).